Each of the 27 T cell receptor beta chains below was sequenced from the same sample in a study of blood T cells in healthy people across ages. With a J-beta primer mix and a sample-barcoded 5' primer, a second PCR ran roughly 6 to 11 cycles. MiXCR was run by TCRdb on the 5' RACE reads, yielding one entry per CDR3 protein. This sample has 750,000 to 1,000,000 distinct CDR3 sequences, with under 35% found just once. These sequences were also reported in another study, on T cells of mothers and their children.

Sequencing was done on a sample of blood. These receptor sequences come from a woman aged 40 to 50 in good health.

V usage is TRBV6-6 and J usage is TRBJ2-5; 11 bases align to TRBD2. Germline lookup yields CDR1 MNHNY and CDR2 SVGAGI (reference sequence). The CDR3 has 15 amino acids. V was clipped by 6 bases and J by 5 bases; unmatched bases: 8. CDR3 DNA sequence: TGTGCCAGCAGGGCTGCTAGCGGGGGGTTCGAGACCCAGTACTTC. Its translation is CASRAASGGFETQYF.

This clonotype was seen more than once but under ten times. The V call is TRBV7-9, the J call TRBJ1-1; possible D gene TRBD1, 5 bases. The CDR3 covers 15 residues. The V gene lost 4 bases and the J gene lost 1 base, with 13 bases spanning the gap. The V gene's germline CDR1 is SEHNR and CDR2 FQNEAQ (reference sequence). The CDR3 DNA follows: TGTGCCAGCAGCTCGAGGGACGGACCGAACACTGAAGCTTTCTTT. Its translation: CASSSRDGPNTEAFF.

V is TRBV24-1 and J is TRBJ2-3; 8 nucleotides line up with TRBD2. The V segment lost 3 bases and the J segment 3 bases; nucleotides outside the gene matches: 10. Germline CDR1 KGHDR, CDR2 SFDVKD. This CDR3 is built from 17 residues. CDR3 protein: CATSDTQKIAGTDTQYF. CDR3 nucleotides: TGTGCCACCAGTGATACACAGAAGATAGCGGGAACAGATACGCAGTATTTT.

This sequence joins TRBV7-2 and TRBJ2-1; 15 bases agree with TRBD2. The CDR3 spans 23 residues. Germline CDR1 is SGHTA and CDR2 is FQGNSA. V shed 3 bases and J 1 base; nucleotides not matched to a gene: 19. Here the CDR3 reads CASSFARRTSGGAGLRSYNEQFF. As DNA, the CDR3 is TGTGCCAGCAGCTTCGCGCGGCGGACTAGCGGGGGGGCCGGGTTAAGGTCCTACAATGAGCAGTTCTTC. The whole variable domain, remainder taken from reference TRBV7-2 and TRBJ2-1, is GAGVSQSPSNKVTEKGKDVELRCDPISGHTALYWYRQSLGQGLEFLIYFQGNSAPDKSGLPSDRFSAERTGGSVSTLTIQRTQQEDSAVYLCASSFARRTSGGAGLRSYNEQFFGPGTRLTVL.

This clonotype was seen a few times. The chain couples TRBV7-2 to TRBJ1-1; D is unresolved. The germline CDR1 and CDR2 sequences are SGHTA and FQGNSA. The V end lost 5 bases, the J end lost 4 bases, and 14 bases lay between the germline ends. The CDR3 has 14 amino acids. The CDR3 sequence: CASSLGYMGTEAFF. CDR3 bases: TGTGCCAGCAGCCTAGGGTACATGGGCACTGAAGCTTTCTTT. The entire variable domain, with the rest obtained from reference TRBV7-2 and TRBJ1-1, is as follows: GAGVSQSPSNKVTEKGKDVELRCDPISGHTALYWYRQSLGQGLEFLIYFQGNSAPDKSGLPSDRFSAERTGGSVSTLTIQRTQQEDSAVYLCASSLGYMGTEAFFGQGTRLTVV.

The V and J genes are TRBV6-2 or TRBV6-3 and TRBJ2-2; possibly TRBD2 for D (6 bases). CDR1 MNHEY and CDR2 SVGEGT come from the germline V gene. Trimming shortened V by 1 base and J by 4 bases, and 10 bases separated the two germline ends. This CDR3 contains 15 residues. CDR3 bases: TGTGCCAGCAGTTACTTGGGCGGGATCACCGGGGAGCTGTTTTTT. Its protein product is CASSYLGGITGELFF.

This clonotype has a handful of counts. The V call is TRBV5-1, the J call TRBJ2-3; 9 nucleotides align to TRBD2. The V gene's germline CDR1 is SGHRS and CDR2 YFSETQ. CDR3 length equals 16 residues. The junction had 4 bases not matched to a gene; V was cut back by 0 bases and J by 2 bases. As DNA, the CDR3 is TGCGCCAGCAGCTTGGAACTAGCGGGTGTCACAGATACGCAGTATTTT. Translated: CASSLELAGVTDTQYF.

The chain links TRBV2 to TRBJ1-1; TRBD1 matches at 7 bases. V lost 10 bases to trimming and J lost 0 bases; unmatched junction nucleotides: 8. Germline loops: CDR1 SNHLY, CDR2 FYNNEI. The CDR3 runs to 14 residues. The CDR3 DNA follows: TGTGCCACTGACAAGACAGGGTTGAACACTGAAGCTTTCTTT. Translation gives CATDKTGLNTEAFF.

The chain is built from TRBV24-1 and TRBJ2-1, with 8 bases matching TRBD1. CDR3 length: 14 residues. Germline values: CDR1 KGHDR, CDR2 SFDVKD. Trimming took 9 bases from V and 3 from J; bases not matched to a gene: 6. CDR3 protein: CATSDRGDYNEQFF. The CDR3, as DNA: TGTGCCACCTCTGACAGGGGCGACTACAATGAGCAGTTCTTC.

The chain uses TRBV6-5 and TRBJ1-4, with D possibly being TRBD1 (5 bases). V dropped 6 bases and J dropped 10 bases, with 21 bases sitting between them. Germline CDR1 MNHEY, CDR2 SVGAGI. The CDR3 loop spans 15 amino acids. CDR3 nucleotide sequence: TGTGCCAGCAGGGGGGACTCCCTCCATTTGGGAAAACTGTTTTTT. It is translated as CASRGDSLHLGKLFF.

This clonotype was seen a few times. This chain uses TRBV7-6 with TRBJ2-7, with D possibly called TRBD1 or TRBD2 (5 bases each). The CDR3 runs to 15 residues. Germline V gene data show CDR1 as SGHVS and CDR2 as FNYEAQ. The germline V and J ends were trimmed by 8 bases and 3 bases, with 20 bases remaining between them. The CDR3 DNA sequence: TGTGCCAGCGGCCCCGAGGGGCGATCCGGCTACGAGCAGTACTTC. Amino acids: CASGPEGRSGYEQYF.

This clonotype was recorded a few times. V gene TRBV27 combines with J gene TRBJ2-5; D unclear. CDR1 is MNHEY and CDR2 is SMNVEV in the germline V gene (reference sequence). The CDR3 is 13 amino acids. The V end lost 5 bases, the J end lost 1 base, and 8 bases lay between the germline ends. The CDR3 here is CASSVIGQETQYF. The CDR3 DNA reads as TGTGCCAGCAGTGTAATCGGCCAAGAGACCCAGTACTTC.

This clonotype was recorded at least ten times. This chain links TRBV20-1 with TRBJ1-1; 8 bases fit TRBD1. Trimming removed 4 bases from V and 0 bases from J; junction bases left unmatched: 7. This CDR3 comprises 15 residues. The V gene's germline CDR1 is DFQATT and CDR2 SNEGSKA (reference sequence). The CDR3 loop reads CSAKLTGGMNTEAFF. Here the CDR3 DNA reads TGCAGTGCTAAACTAACAGGGGGGATGAACACTGAAGCTTTCTTT.

This clonotype was recorded a few times. The rearrangement joins TRBV5-1 to TRBJ2-4, with a tentative D call TRBD1 (6 bases). V gave up 0 bases and J gave up 0 bases, with 13 bases separating them. This CDR3 comprises 17 residues. The V gene's germline CDR1 is SGHRS and CDR2 YFSETQ. The CDR3 here is CASSLARGALAKNIQYF. The CDR3 region has the DNA TGCGCCAGCAGCTTGGCCAGGGGAGCTCTAGCCAAAAACATTCAGTACTTC.

This clonotype was observed a handful of times. This rearrangement joins TRBV2 to TRBJ1-1, with 9 bases that match TRBD1. V was pared by 6 bases and J by 4 bases, with 9 bases of the junction left unmatched. Germline CDR1 SNHLY, CDR2 FYNNEI. The CDR3 spans 15 residues. CDR3 amino acids: CASSKSGQGITEAFF. CDR3 DNA: TGTGCCAGCAGCAAATCCGGACAGGGGATCACTGAAGCTTTCTTT.

This clonotype was seen a few times. The chain carries TRBV7-2 and TRBJ1-1, with 10 bases identical to TRBD1. CDR1 is SGHTA and CDR2 is FQGNSA in the germline V gene. With V trimmed by 5 bases and J by 5 bases, 5 bases remained unmatched. The CDR3 extends over 14 amino acids. This CDR3 is CASSRTGGRTEAFF. CDR3 nucleotides: TGTGCCAGCAGCCGGACAGGGGGTAGAACTGAAGCTTTCTTT. The full variable domain, completed using reference TRBV7-2 and TRBJ1-1, is GAGVSQSPSNKVTEKGKDVELRCDPISGHTALYWYRQSLGQGLEFLIYFQGNSAPDKSGLPSDRFSAERTGGSVSTLTIQRTQQEDSAVYLCASSRTGGRTEAFFGQGTRLTVV.

This clonotype appeared a few times. The chain carries TRBV12-3 or TRBV12-4 and TRBJ1-6; 8 positions agree with TRBD1. The CDR3 runs to 15 residues. J gave up 4 bases and V 4 bases, and 3 bases lay outside the gene matches. The CDR3 sequence is CASSSDREYNSPLHF. CDR3 bases: TGTGCCAGCAGTTCGGACAGGGAGTATAATTCACCCCTCCACTTT.

In its sample, this clonotype was seen a few times. The gene calls are TRBV2 and TRBJ2-7; 7 nucleotides agree with TRBD1. The length of the CDR3 is 12 residues. The germline CDR1 and CDR2 sequences are SNHLY and FYNNEI. V lost 5 bases, J lost 7 bases, and 5 bases stayed unmatched. The CDR3 DNA sequence: TGTGCCAGCAGTAAGACAGGGCTGGAGCAGTACTTC. It yields the protein CASSKTGLEQYF.

This chain uses TRBV28 with TRBJ2-5, with 10 bases that match TRBD2. This CDR3 has 15 residues. V gave up 4 bases and J gave up 1 base; unmatched junction bases: 3. In germline, CDR1 is MDHEN, CDR2 SYDVKM. As DNA, the CDR3 is TGTGCCAGCAGTTCTGGGACTAGCGTCCAAGAGACCCAGTACTTC. This sequence encodes CASSSGTSVQETQYF.

This clonotype has just a few counts. The V and J genes are TRBV10-3 and TRBJ2-7; TRBD2 matches 7 bases. The CDR3 contains 12 residues. Per germline, CDR1 ENHRY and CDR2 SYGVKD. J gave up 5 bases and V 6 bases, and 4 bases lay outside the gene matches. The CDR3 here is CAIRGEGHEQYF. As DNA, the CDR3 is TGTGCCATCAGGGGGGAGGGACACGAGCAGTACTTC.

As for this clonotype: A much larger clone differs from this one at a single base, so this may be a read error. The genes are TRBV7-8 and TRBJ2-7; 7 positions match TRBD1. CDR3 size: 16 residues. Trimming took 2 bases from V and 7 from J; bases not matched to a gene: 14. Germline CDR1 SGHVS, CDR2 FQNEAQ. The CDR3 bases are TGTGCCAGCAGCTTACGGACAGGCTATAAGGACAATGAGCAGTACTTC. This sequence encodes CASSLRTGYKDNEQYF.

This clonotype was seen only a few times. With a much larger clone just one base away, this may be a read error. The chain employs TRBV3-1 and TRBJ2-1; D possibly uses TRBD1 or TRBD2 (7 bases each). The CDR3 is 15 residues long. CDR1 and CDR2 (germline): LGHDT, YNNKEL (reference sequence). CDR3 residues: CASGQGGGRDNEQFF. CDR3 DNA sequence: TGTGCCAGCGGCCAAGGGGGCGGGAGAGACAATGAGCAGTTCTTC.

With respect to this clonotype: One base away lies a much larger clone, so this may be a sequencing read error. The chain uses TRBV20-1 and TRBJ2-4, with TRBD1 as a possible D gene (6 bases). The germline gives CDR1 DFQATT, CDR2 SNEGSKA (reference sequence). The CDR3 sequence is 14 residues long. The CDR3 bases are TGCAGTTTTCCAGGGGTTTTAGCCAAAAACATTCAGGACTTC. Its protein is CSFPGVLAKNIQDF.

This clonotype was counted only a few times. The CDR3 DNA is TGCGCCAGCTCCCCGGGCGGAACTAACTATGGCTACACCTTC. This sequence encodes CASSPGGTNYGYTF. The rearrangement joins TRBV5-1 to TRBJ1-2, with unresolved D. Germline V CDR1 and CDR2: SGHRS, YFSETQ. The CDR3 runs to 14 residues. The V gene lost 7 bases and the J gene lost 0 bases, with 13 bases spanning the gap.

This clonotype has a handful of counts. The rearrangement joins TRBV7-9 to TRBJ1-1; D remains ambiguous. The V end lost 6 bases, the J end lost 3 bases, and 20 bases lay between the germline ends. The length of the CDR3 is 16 residues. CDR1 is SEHNR and CDR2 is FQNEAQ in the germline V gene (reference sequence). The CDR3 sequence is CASSRDRELIHTEAFF. The CDR3 nucleotides are TGTGCCAGCAGTCGCGACCGGGAGCTGATACACACTGAAGCTTTCTTT.

This clonotype was found many times. The chain links TRBV27 to TRBJ1-5, with D tentatively TRBD1 (6 bases). Trimming took off 6 bases at V and 7 bases at J, with 16 bases between the two ends. This CDR3 contains 14 residues. Germline V gives CDR1 MNHEY, CDR2 SMNVEV (reference sequence). CDR3 amino acids: CASSLLRQGQPQHF. In DNA, the CDR3 is TGTGCCAGCAGCCTCCTTCGGCAGGGGCAGCCCCAGCATTTT.

This clonotype was picked up a small number of times. V usage is TRBV20-1 and J usage is TRBJ2-3; D assignment may be TRBD1 or TRBD2 (6 bases each). The CDR3 loop spans 14 amino acids. Germline V gene lookup returns CDR1 DFQATT and CDR2 SNEGSKA (reference sequence). Trimming took off 1 base at V and 0 bases at J, with 8 bases between the two ends. CDR3 nucleotide sequence: TGCAGTGCTAGAGGGGGGGCTAGCACAGATACGCAGTATTTT. It translates to CSARGGASTDTQYF.